The entry that follows covers one T cell receptor beta chain sequence. Time point of the sample: persistent/refractory GD, antithyroid drugs over 5 years with positive TRAb. There was RNA extracted from PBMCs, and the TCR library was made from it. Trimming at V came to 0 bases and at J to 1 base, leaving 2 bases not matched to a gene. This CDR3 is 16 amino acids long. Germline values: CDR1 DFQATT, CDR2 SNEGSKA (reference sequence). Investigators prepared the TCR beta libraries by applying iRepertoire HTBI primers and Arm-PCR of CDR3 regions. MiXCR, applied by TCRdb to the multiplex PCR reads, yields one record per CDR3 protein. Among 400,000 to 600,000 distinct CDR3 sequences listed, roughly a fifth were seen once. This sample stems from a study of regulatory T cells in long-lasting Graves disease.

This TCR was recovered from a female donor with Graves disease. Source: peripheral blood mononuclear cells (PBMCs), taken when the disease was refractory, from a patient treated with antithyroid drugs. The rearrangement uses TRBV20-1 and TRBJ2-2, with 10 bases aligning to TRBD2. CDR3 coding DNA: TGCAGTGCTAGAGACTGGACTAGCGGGAACACCGGGGAGCTGTTTTTT. It codes for CSARDWTSGNTGELFF.